This TCR beta chain stems from a study of blood T cell repertoires in COVID-19. The method was immunoSEQ multiplex PCR; TCRdb's version includes in-frame clones alone and lacks a portion of them. This table has 130,000 to 150,000 clones, roughly 87% appearing once. Trimming stripped 1 base from V and 9 bases from J, with 16 bases between. CDR1 and CDR2 from the germline V gene are MNHNS and SASEGT. This CDR3 comprises 15 residues. The receptor was derived from a human donor in a cohort sampled during active COVID-19. This chain links TRBV6-1 with TRBJ2-1, with a possible D match to TRBD2 (7 bases). The sample comprised peripheral blood. The CDR3 DNA is TGTGCCAGCAGTGAAGGGGGGGGGCCTCACAGTGAGCAGTTCTTC. The encoded protein is CASSEGGGPHSEQFF.